The 3 T cell receptor beta chains reported below all come from one sample, sequenced in a study of cytomegalovirus exposure and HLA in healthy donors. Use of 60 Vbeta and 13 Jbeta primers characterized the PCR. Method: immunoSEQ multiplex PCR; TCRdb's copy keeps in-frame clones and lacks some. This table holds roughly 120,000 clones, approximately 8.7% found once. The source material was PBMCs. The receptors derive from a man aged 40-49 years in good health and CMV-seronegative.

The chain joins TRBV4-1 to TRBJ1-1, with no clear D. Germline V gene sequence: CDR1 MGHRA, CDR2 YSYEKL. V lost 0 bases to trimming and J lost 3 bases, with 14 bases between them. The CDR3 covers 16 residues. The CDR3 protein is CASSQEGSGGDTEAFF. The CDR3, as DNA: TGCGCCAGCAGCCAAGAGGGCTCAGGAGGAGACACTGAAGCTTTCTTT.

The chain couples TRBV6-6 to TRBJ1-6, with unresolved D. From germline, CDR1 is MNHNY and CDR2 SVGAGI (reference sequence). The CDR3 is 14 residues long. Trimming cost V 0 bases and J 10 bases, with 10 bases left between them. The CDR3 sequence is CASSYSRSSSPLHF. The CDR3 bases are TGTGCCAGCAGTTACTCGAGAAGCTCGTCACCCCTCCACTTT.

In its sample, this clone was seen a few times. CDR3: CASSRTGGGNTIYF. Here the CDR3 DNA reads TGCGCCAGCAGCCGAACAGGGGGGGGAAACACCATATATTTT. The chain joins TRBV4-3 to TRBJ1-3, with 8 nucleotides matching TRBD1. The CDR3 covers 14 residues. Germline lookup yields CDR1 LGHNA and CDR2 YSLEER. V was clipped by 4 bases and J by 4 bases; unmatched bases: 3.